This T cell receptor (beta chain) is from a study of cytomegalovirus exposure and HLA in healthy donors. The validation cohort, a group of more than 95 subjects, included the donors and was separate from the roughly 620-subject first cohort. Profiling relied on immunoSEQ multiplex PCR, and the TCRdb table lists in-frame clones only, not all of them. The repertoire holds roughly 260,000 clones, around 90% seen once, with less than 0.4% in the top ten. Deletions cut 4 bases from V and 1 base from J, with 13 bases between. Germline values: CDR1 MGHRA, CDR2 YSYEKL. This CDR3 has 15 residues. The sequenced material came from PBMCs. The clonotype comes from a woman under 30 in good health and CMV-seronegative. V gene TRBV4-1 combines with J gene TRBJ1-1; the D is unclear. CDR3 region: CASSRWELKNTEAFF. CDR3 coding DNA: TGCGCCAGCAGCCGATGGGAGCTGAAGAACACTGAAGCTTTCTTT.